In this sample, the clone carrying this T cell receptor beta chain turned up many times. Its antigen is still unknown. This CDR3 has 17 amino acids. This entry is derived from a study of response to subunit inactivated influenza vaccine. Study-wide results and caveats: T cells newly recruited by each seasonal influenza vaccination are few, the authors suggested.

TCRdb reprocessed the RT-PCR reads via MiXCR and lists one record per CDR3 protein. The repertoire includes about 190,000 distinct CDR3 sequences, approximately 15% of them detected once, and 26% sits in the top ten. This sequence originates from a man aged 45 to 65 who received an inactivated influenza vaccine. The material was CD8+ T cells sorted from PBMCs, obtained more than 4 days after vaccination. The J gene is TRBJ2-3, the V gene TRBV12-2; the D call of TRBD2 is as the table states it, not checked on the DNA. TRBV12-2 constitutes a pseudogene. The CDR3: CASRLASRGGYTDTQYF. CDR3 bases: TGTGCAAGTCGCTTAGCGAGTCGGGGGGGATACACAGATACGCAGTATTTT.